These 21 T cell receptor beta chains came from one sample sequenced in a study of T cells in Graves' hyperthyroidism and ophthalmopathy. Template material for amplifying TCR beta CDR3 regions consisted of RNA transcripts. A first-round RT-PCR of the TCR CDR3 used the HTBI primer set. TCRdb analysed the multiplex PCR reads with MiXCR anew, one entry per CDR3 protein. This table holds about 200,000 distinct CDR3 sequences, about a sixth found once. Sequencing was carried out using blood. The receptors were gathered from a woman aged 45 to 65 with Graves' hyperthyroidism.

This chain connects TRBV12-3 or TRBV12-4 to TRBJ1-1; TRBD1 is a possible D gene (6 bases). CDR3 length: 16 residues. Trimming took 5 bases from V and 0 from J, leaving 16 bases between them. CDR3 amino acids: CASSLGTMTLNTEAFF. The CDR3 DNA is TGTGCCAGCAGTCTCGGGACAATGACCTTGAACACTGAAGCTTTCTTT.

V gene TRBV30 combines with J gene TRBJ2-5; TRBD1 agrees at 9 bases. The CDR3 contains 15 residues. Germline CDR1 is GTSNPN and CDR2 is SVGIG (reference sequence). The V and J ends lost 0 bases and 4 bases, in that order; junction bases with no gene match: 6. CDR3 sequence reads: CAWSVRDRARETQYF. CDR3 sequence (DNA): TGTGCCTGGAGTGTTCGGGACAGGGCTCGAGAGACCCAGTACTTC.

Written as DNA, the CDR3 is TGTGCCAGCAGCTTAGGTGTCGACATCGACCCTCTCTATGCGGGCTACACCTTC. It specifies CASSLGVDIDPLYAGYTF. The rearrangement uses TRBV11-2 and TRBJ1-2; D call uncertain. Between the trimmed V and J ends, which lost 1 base and 8 bases, there was a span of 26 bases. This CDR3 spans 18 amino acids. Germline V CDR1 and CDR2: SGHAT, FQNNGV.

Ten or more counts support this clonotype. The gene calls are TRBV12-3 or TRBV12-4 and TRBJ2-7; 8 positions agree with TRBD2. CDR3 length equals 15 residues. V lost 4 bases to trimming and J lost 5 bases; unmatched junction nucleotides: 10. CDR3 nucleotides: TGTGCCAGCAGTTCGGTCAGCGGGAGAAACCACGAGCAGTACTTC. Translating it yields CASSSVSGRNHEQYF.

This clonotype has ten or more counts. This sequence joins TRBV5-1 and TRBJ2-3; tentative D call: TRBD2 (6 bases). CDR1 is SGHRS and CDR2 is YFSETQ in the germline V gene. The CDR3 is 16 residues long. V was clipped by 4 bases and J by 3 bases, with 18 bases between them. The CDR3 here is CASSASTGTLTDTQYF. CDR3 DNA sequence: TGCGCCAGCAGCGCCTCAACTGGGACTTTGACAGATACGCAGTATTTT.

This clonotype turned up a few times. V gene TRBV19 combines with J gene TRBJ1-5, with 10 bases matching TRBD1. V lost 8 bases and J lost 7; bases outside the gene matches: 8. This CDR3 is built from 14 residues. Germline CDR1 and CDR2: LNHDA and SQIVND (reference sequence). The CDR3 DNA sequence: TGTGCCAGTCGATTGACAGGGGGCTACCAGCCCCAGCATTTT. It yields the protein CASRLTGGYQPQHF.

V usage is TRBV27 and J usage is TRBJ1-1; D is ambiguous. Per the germline V gene, CDR1 is MNHEY and CDR2 is SMNVEV (reference sequence). V gave up 8 bases and J gave up 8 bases, with 15 bases separating them. The CDR3 is made up of 12 amino acids. The CDR3 region has the DNA TGTGCCAGCTCGCCAATCGGACCCGAAGCTTTCTTT. It translates to CASSPIGPEAFF.

This clonotype has more than one count but fewer than ten. The chain couples TRBV19 to TRBJ1-3; D uncertain. V was cut by 6 bases and J by 3 bases, with 15 bases left in between. The CDR3 covers 15 residues. CDR1 is LNHDA and CDR2 is SQIVND in the germline V gene (reference sequence). The CDR3, as DNA: TGTGCCAGTAGAGTCGGACCGAACCTTGGAAACACCATATATTTT. This gives the protein CASRVGPNLGNTIYF.

This clonotype was detected a few times. The chain employs TRBV10-3 and TRBJ1-4, with 12 bases matching TRBD1. With V trimmed by 3 bases and J by 7 bases, 12 bases remained unmatched. This CDR3 region has 18 residues. Germline CDR1 ENHRY, CDR2 SYGVKD. For the CDR3, the DNA is TGTGCCATCAGTGATCCGGGACAGGGGGCGAATGCGGGTGAAAAACTGTTTTTT. The encoded protein is CAISDPGQGANAGEKLFF.

This sequence joins TRBV7-2 and TRBJ1-4; possibly TRBD1 for D (5 bases). Germline V gives CDR1 SGHTA, CDR2 FQGNSA. This CDR3 has 15 amino acids. Trimming took off 4 bases at V and 8 bases at J, with 17 bases between the two ends. In DNA form, the CDR3 reads TGTGCCAGCAGCTCGTCAGGGCGAATAGACGAAAAACTGTTTTTT. Translation: CASSSSGRIDEKLFF.

This clonotype was counted at least ten times. The V and J genes are TRBV30 and TRBJ1-6, with D perhaps matching TRBD1 (5 bases). The CDR3 spans 14 residues. Deletions cut 0 bases from V and 6 bases from J, with 9 bases between. In germline, CDR1 is GTSNPN, CDR2 SVGIG (reference sequence). The CDR3 here is CAWSVHGTNSPLHF. Written as DNA, the CDR3 is TGTGCCTGGAGTGTCCACGGGACTAATTCACCCCTCCACTTT.

This clonotype came up many times. The chain combines TRBV6-1 with TRBJ1-1, with D unresolved. V lost 6 bases, J lost 4 bases, and 18 bases lay in between. This CDR3 spans 15 amino acids. Per germline, CDR1 MNHNS and CDR2 SASEGT. The CDR3 sequence: CASSDPGRVGTEAFF. CDR3 coding DNA: TGTGCCAGCAGCGACCCTGGGAGGGTGGGCACTGAAGCTTTCTTT.

This clonotype occurred a few times. V usage is TRBV15 and J usage is TRBJ2-7, with 10 bases fitting TRBD2. Losses at the gene ends were 8 bases for V and 2 bases for J; bases not matched to a gene: 3. The CDR3 is 13 amino acids. CDR1 and CDR2 from the germline V gene are LNHNV and YYDKDF (reference sequence). For the CDR3, the DNA is TGTGCCACCGGGACTAGCGCTACCTACGAGCAGTACTTC. Translation: CATGTSATYEQYF.

This clonotype was detected ten times or more. V and J are TRBV6-1 and TRBJ2-1; D unresolved. The germline gives CDR1 MNHNS, CDR2 SASEGT. The CDR3 extends over 15 amino acids. V was trimmed by 7 bases and J by 0 bases, leaving 13 bases between them. The CDR3: CASKTAESSYNEQFF. In nucleotides, the CDR3 is TGTGCCAGCAAAACGGCTGAAAGCTCCTACAATGAGCAGTTCTTC.

As to this clonotype: This may come from a read error, since a much larger clone is one base off. V and J are TRBV20-1 and TRBJ2-7; no clear D. There are 11 residues in the CDR3. Germline CDR1 and CDR2: DFQATT and SNEGSKA (reference sequence). The CDR3: CSARMTYEQCF. The CDR3 nucleotides are TGCAGTGCTAGAATGACCTACGAGCAGTGCTTC.

This clonotype was counted at least ten times. This chain uses TRBV20-1 with TRBJ2-1, with D tentatively TRBD2 (5 bases). CDR3 length equals 17 residues. Between the trimmed V and J ends, which lost 2 bases and 4 bases, there was a span of 21 bases. The germline gives CDR1 DFQATT, CDR2 SNEGSKA (reference sequence). Written as DNA, the CDR3 is TGCAGTGCTAGATCCCTTTTTCCCCAAAGGGAGTACAATGAGCAGTTCTTC. This translates into CSARSLFPQREYNEQFF.

V is TRBV29-1 and J is TRBJ2-7; unclear D gene. The CDR3 runs to 13 residues. Germline V gene data show CDR1 as SQVTM and CDR2 as ANQGSEA. With 4 bases removed from V and 2 bases from J, the gap between germline ends came to 12 bases. The CDR3 DNA sequence: TGCAGCGTTGGTTCGGCCACTACCTACGAGCAGTACTTC. It encodes CSVGSATTYEQYF.

The J gene is TRBJ1-5, the V gene TRBV12-5; perhaps TRBD1 as D (5 bases). This CDR3 comprises 14 residues. Germline V gene sequence: CDR1 LGHNT, CDR2 FRNRAP. V lost 7 bases and J lost 1, with 11 bases in between. The CDR3 region has the DNA TGTGCTAGTGTCTTGGGGGGGAGCAATCAGCCCCAGCATTTT. Protein: CASVLGGSNQPQHF.

V is TRBV20-1 and J is TRBJ2-3; 7 bases line up with TRBD1. The CDR3 length is 15 residues. V lost 4 bases and J lost 1; bases outside the gene matches: 8. CDR1 is DFQATT, CDR2 SNEGSKA, per germline (reference sequence). Here the CDR3 reads CSATGGWQGTDTQYF. In DNA form, the CDR3 reads TGCAGTGCTACAGGGGGTTGGCAGGGCACAGATACGCAGTATTTT.

Ten or more counts support this clonotype. This rearrangement joins TRBV13 to TRBJ1-1; D might be TRBD1 (6 bases). CDR3 length equals 14 residues. Trimming stripped 5 bases from V and 1 base from J, with 11 bases between. Germline V gene lookup returns CDR1 PRHDT and CDR2 FYEKMQ (reference sequence). CDR3 loop: CASSVDRQNTEAFF. As DNA, the CDR3 is TGTGCCAGCAGCGTCGACAGGCAGAACACTGAAGCTTTCTTT.

V and J are TRBV27 and TRBJ1-3; D not certain. V was cut by 5 bases and J by 2 bases, with 7 bases left in between. Germline V gene data show CDR1 as MNHEY and CDR2 as SMNVEV (reference sequence). The CDR3 runs to 13 residues. The chain's CDR3 is CASSAGAGNTIYF. CDR3 nucleotides: TGTGCCAGCAGTGCCGGGGCTGGAAACACCATATATTTT.